This entry lists 16 T cell receptor beta chains sequenced from one sample in a study of T-cell reconstitution after alpha-beta-depleted transplantation in children (TCRdb year 2016). Library preparation was by PCR. The run used an Illumina HiSeq 2500. TCR library preparation used molecular barcoding, with unique molecular identifiers applied to normalize quantification of the TCRbeta repertoire. TCRdb redid the processing of the public reads, applying fastp at Q25 and MiXCR, and retained in-frame beta chains. Every entry covers one CDR3 protein and lists the most common genes and DNA from its rows. The sample has roughly 400,000 distinct CDR3 sequences on record, about 40% of them singletons. The ten biggest clones cover 27% of the sample. What this sample's treatment or condition label stands for: allogeneic hematopoietic cell transplantation with graft depleted of TCRalphabeta T cells and CD19 B cells.

The input for sequencing was PBMCs, taken before TCRalphabeta/CD19-depleted stem cell transplant. The receptors come from a girl between 2 and 10 years old with aplastic anemia, due to receive a stem cell transplant.

The chain couples TRBV20-1 to TRBJ2-7; 7 positions agree with TRBD2. The CDR3 has 11 residues. Trimming at V came to 5 bases and at J to 12 bases, leaving 10 bases not matched to a gene. Germline V CDR1 and CDR2: DFQATT, SNEGSKA (reference sequence). The CDR3 spells CSAGGGHGPYF. Here the CDR3 DNA reads TGCAGTGCTGGCGGGGGTCACGGGCCGTACTTC.

This clonotype turned up a few times. The V gene is TRBV6-2 or TRBV6-3, the J gene TRBJ2-7, with 11 bases matching TRBD2. The CDR3 sequence is 13 residues long. The V and J ends lost 9 bases and 3 bases, in that order; junction bases with no gene match: 4. Germline V CDR1 and CDR2: MNHEY, SVGEGT. CDR3 sequence (DNA): TGTGCCAGTGGGGGACTAGCGGACTACGAGCAGTACTTC. Translated, it gives CASGGLADYEQYF.

This clonotype was observed a few times. V usage is TRBV6-5 and J usage is TRBJ1-5, with D unresolved. V was clipped by 2 bases and J by 5 bases, with 7 bases between them. Germline lookup yields CDR1 MNHEY and CDR2 SVGAGI. The CDR3 covers 13 residues. CDR3 bases: TGTGCCAGCAGTTACGCCCAGGATCAGCCCCAGCATTTT. This encodes CASSYAQDQPQHF.

This rearrangement joins TRBV7-2 to TRBJ1-2; D might be TRBD1 (5 bases). CDR1 SGHTA and CDR2 FQGNSA come from the germline V gene. V lost 3 bases, J lost 4 bases, and 12 bases lay in between. CDR3 length: 14 residues. The CDR3 DNA is TGTGCCAGCAGCTTGACGGACAAGCCCTATGGCTACACCTTC. Protein sequence: CASSLTDKPYGYTF.

This chain uses TRBV20-1 with TRBJ2-2; 8 nucleotides agree with TRBD1. V lost 3 bases to trimming and J lost 1 base; unmatched junction nucleotides: 1. This CDR3 is built from 14 residues. Per germline, CDR1 DFQATT and CDR2 SNEGSKA (reference sequence). CDR3 DNA: TGCAGTGCTAGCACAGGGGGGAACACCGGGGAGCTGTTTTTT. This encodes CSASTGGNTGELFF.

The gene calls are TRBV29-1 and TRBJ2-2; 11 bases map to TRBD2. CDR3 length equals 14 residues. CDR1 SQVTM and CDR2 ANQGSEA come from the germline V gene. V gave up 3 bases and J gave up 7 bases; unmatched junction bases: 4. CDR3 sequence (DNA): TGCAGCGTTGAGACTAGCGGGATCCTCGGGGAGCTGTTTTTT. It yields the protein CSVETSGILGELFF.

This clonotype was seen a few times. The chain links TRBV5-1 to TRBJ2-7, with 9 bases lining up with TRBD2. This CDR3 has 14 residues. The junction had 7 bases not matched to a gene; V was cut back by 4 bases and J by 5 bases. Germline V gene lookup returns CDR1 SGHRS and CDR2 YFSETQ. The DNA of the CDR3 is TGCGCCAGCAGCGGTAGCGGGAGTGGGGACGAGCAGTACTTC. Its protein is CASSGSGSGDEQYF.

V and J are TRBV12-3 or TRBV12-4 and TRBJ2-5, with 12 bases that match TRBD1. V lost 7 bases, J lost 7 bases, and 13 bases stayed unmatched. The CDR3 is 16 amino acids. CDR3 sequence: CASISLGQGAGGTQYF. CDR3 nucleotide sequence: TGTGCCAGCATTTCCCTGGGACAGGGGGCCGGTGGGACCCAGTACTTC.

This clonotype has only a few counts. The CDR3: CASSLASADNEQFF. CDR3 bases: TGTGCCAGCAGCTTAGCCTCGGCAGATAATGAGCAGTTCTTC. V usage is TRBV11-2 and J usage is TRBJ2-1; the D is unclear. CDR3 length: 14 amino acids. V gave up 1 base and J gave up 7 bases, with 11 bases separating them. CDR1 SGHAT and CDR2 FQNNGV come from the germline V gene.

The chain links TRBV12-3 or TRBV12-4 to TRBJ1-1; unclear D gene. V was trimmed by 3 bases and J by 5 bases, leaving 13 bases between them. This CDR3 region has 14 residues. The CDR3 DNA reads as TGTGCCAGCAGTTTCTTGGGTGAGGGTACTGAAGCTTTCTTT. Translation gives CASSFLGEGTEAFF.

This clonotype was observed a few times. J is TRBJ2-5 and V is TRBV10-3; a possible D gene is TRBD1 (6 bases). This CDR3 has 13 amino acids. Germline CDR1 is ENHRY and CDR2 is SYGVKD. Trimming pared 2 bases from V and 4 bases from J, leaving 8 bases between. CDR3 coding DNA: TGTGCCATCAGTGAGATACAGGGAGAGACCCAGTACTTC. Encoded protein: CAISEIQGETQYF.

This clonotype was counted only a few times. This chain connects TRBV6-2 or TRBV6-3 to TRBJ2-7; D gene unclear. This CDR3 has 11 residues. The germline V and J ends were trimmed by 10 bases and 6 bases, with 13 bases remaining between them. Germline V gene data show CDR1 as MNHEY and CDR2 as SVGEGT. The CDR3 loop reads CATENSREQYF. The CDR3 DNA is TGTGCCACCGAGAATTCTCGCGAGCAGTACTTC.

This clonotype was seen more than once but under ten times. The V gene is TRBV10-1, the J gene TRBJ2-7; D remains unclear. This CDR3 contains 12 residues. V lost 0 bases and J lost 7, with 7 bases in between. Germline CDR1 WNHNN, CDR2 SYGVQD (reference sequence). The CDR3 DNA reads TGCGCCAGCAGTGAGTCCTACGGGGAGCAGTACTTC. It translates to CASSESYGEQYF.

The V call is TRBV4-1, the J call TRBJ2-1; no definite D call. The CDR3 has 16 amino acids. The V end was cut by 3 bases, the J end by 0 bases, with 12 bases between. Germline values: CDR1 MGHRA, CDR2 YSYEKL. The chain's CDR3 is CASSHMARSSYNEQFF. In DNA, the CDR3 is TGCGCCAGCAGCCATATGGCCCGGAGCTCCTACAATGAGCAGTTCTTC.

V usage is TRBV12-3 or TRBV12-4 and J usage is TRBJ2-3; 7 bases map to TRBD2. CDR3 length: 14 amino acids. V lost 2 bases, J lost 5 bases, and 4 bases stayed unmatched. The CDR3 DNA sequence: TGTGCCAGCAGTTTATTAGCGGGCATAGATACGCAGTATTTT. This gives the protein CASSLLAGIDTQYF.

The V call is TRBV9, the J call TRBJ2-1; 8 bases are a match to TRBD2. V lost 4 bases to trimming and J lost 7 bases; unmatched junction nucleotides: 10. The CDR3 is made up of 15 amino acids. CDR1 and CDR2 from the germline V gene are SGDLS and YYNGEE. CDR3 sequence reads: CASSTTRGGLNEQFF. CDR3 sequence (DNA): TGTGCCAGCAGCACGACCCGGGGGGGATTAAATGAGCAGTTCTTC.